This T cell receptor (beta chain) was profiled in a study of regulatory T cells in long-lasting Graves disease. Study overall: Persistent cases took antithyroid drugs over 5 years and stayed TSH receptor antibody positive. Overall study results and limits: Persistent-disease Graves' patients showed less TCR diversity than new cases. Among the persistent patients, about 3,000 public clonotypes were shared, more than the 950 to 1,000 shared among new patients. There was favoring of TRBV28, TRBJ1-2 and TRBJ2-5 in persistent disease.

Time point specified: persistent/refractory GD, antithyroid drugs over 5 years with positive TRAb. Extracted RNA from PBMCs served as the source of the TCR library. CDR3 size: 14 residues. V trimming: 5 bases; J trimming: 6 bases; junction bases outside the gene matches: 4. Germline V lookup: CDR1 SGHVS, CDR2 FQNEAQ. About this clonotype: Antigen specificity is unknown.

With iRepertoire HTBI primers and Arm-PCR of CDR3 regions, TCR beta libraries were built. TCRdb passed the multiplex PCR reads through MiXCR, listing each CDR3 protein once. Altogether approximately 290,000 distinct CDR3 sequences are present, 22% being singletons, with the ten largest covering roughly three fifths. The sequence came from a female donor with Graves disease. The chain employs TRBV7-8 and TRBJ1-4, with TRBD1 identical over 9 bases. Here the sequenced sample was peripheral blood mononuclear cells (PBMCs), taken when the disease was refractory, from a patient treated with antithyroid drugs. The CDR3 is CASSKGQGHEKLFF. The CDR3, as DNA: TGTGCCAGCAGCAAGGGACAGGGACATGAAAAACTGTTTTTT.